This T cell receptor beta chain was found in a study of cytomegalovirus exposure and HLA in healthy donors (dated by TCRdb to about 2017). Concerning the study at large: In an earlier analysis of several hundred of the donors, approximately 260 Gb of sequence data and 95 million to 130 million unique TCR beta sequences from roughly 190 million T cells were reported. To predict cytomegalovirus infection status, the study combined high-throughput TCR immunosequencing, statistical association of individual TCRs with disease status, and machine learning. Genome-wide SNP genotypes for about three fifths of the 666 donors were used in a later genetic analysis, which treated that subset as a discovery cohort. Among the 398 genotyped donors, approximately 81% belonged to the genetic ancestry cluster associated with self-reported Caucasian donors. On average, roughly 240,000 unique TCR beta nucleotide sequences were sequenced per donor among some 430 genotyped donors of the cohort, with around 19% of those sequences being non-productive. Rather than drawing on any new phenotypic data, the later analysis identified candidate immune exposures from TCR beta sequences and the way those sequences occurred across donors. To decide whether each TCR beta V gene segment behaved as functional or pseudogenic, an earlier analysis of some 600 of the donors relied on high-throughput TCR beta sequencing. To study patterns of TCR occurrence, a later analysis re-analyzed previously published TCR beta repertoires from 500 to 850 donors and added high-resolution HLA genotyping. Donor age, sex, ethnicity and CMV serostatus were compiled alongside the repertoire data. Using immunosequencing, the study profiled T cell repertoires from about 610 subjects and related those repertoires to cytomegalovirus serostatus. Class I and class II HLA loci were covered by the typing at four-digit resolution. A separate validation cohort of 100 to 150 different subjects was used in addition to the 666-subject first cohort. Every discovery cohort repertoire had been produced on one sequencing platform. Typing coverage differed by locus: A, B, C, DRB1 and DQB1 were typed in roughly 620-630 donors, DQA1 in 522, DPA1 in 600 to 610, and DPB1 in approximately 450. The aim of the study was to test whether cataloging public T cell receptors could identify signatures of past pathogen exposure. Roughly five DR-DQ haplotypes were treated as single units for association and clustering because of strong linkage in the cohort. Roughly 320 gigabases of sequencing data and around 85 million unique TCR sequences made up an early release that covered several hundred HLA-typed donors. The study at large found these results: A later genetic analysis associated a missense DCLRE1C variant with V-gene and J-gene trimming of TCR beta chains, and an independent cohort replicated the association. The authors suggested that the approach could potentially be generalized to other disease states and immunological phenotypes. The study listed approximately 150 TCR beta chains as associated with cytomegalovirus. Linkage disequilibrium might explain the correlated functional status among segregating V segments, but an unknown experimental factor could not be excluded. According to a later analysis, TCR association rates differed among HLA loci, with DRB1 alleles showing the most associated TCRs and HLA-C alleles showing the fewest. A later analysis found that most CMV-associated TCR beta chains appeared HLA-restricted, with HLA associations seemingly driven largely by CMV exposure. An earlier analysis of 587 of the donors showed that most TCR beta V segments appeared in productive rearrangements either about 90% or about 30% of the time, which broadly matched IMGT annotations. In a later analysis, around 15,000 TCR beta sequences were associated with specific HLA alleles at a false discovery rate of 0.05. The classifier was reported to diagnose cytomegalovirus status with high specificity and sensitivity in both the original cohort and the validation cohort. A further reported finding was that TCR beta sequences accurately predicted the HLA-A and HLA-B alleles for most subjects in the first cohort. Across donors, most TCR sequences were observed very rarely, whereas some public TCRs were present in many individuals. The 87-base-pair reads could not distinguish some IMGT-functional V segments, including TRBV6-2 and TRBV6-3, so those segments were excluded. Because HLA typing was missing for some donors at each locus, association tests included only the typed subset. A few of the identified cytomegalovirus-associated TCR beta chains were confirmed in vitro to be specific for cytomegalovirus antigens. Compared with the approximately 600-donor mean, donors in an Asian-associated ancestry cluster had fewer N-insertions in productive TCRs, according to a later genetic analysis. A cluster of highly shared sequence variants was judged likely to be a technical artifact of the sequencing pipeline. Compared with equally common non-associated chains, HLA-associated TCR beta chains in a later analysis were more clonally expanded and had lower generation probabilities. This cohort had only TCR beta chains sequenced, and the lack of alpha or paired-chain data limited which features could be detected. In a later analysis, several top co-occurrence clusters were reported to appear linked to parvovirus B19, influenza, CMV and Epstein-Barr virus. The earlier analysis of 587 of the donors excluded roughly 17 rarely observed V segments, including chromosome 9 orphons, because counts were too low. Strong co-occurrence of HLA alleles, especially DR and DQ, made assigning TCR associations to individual alleles difficult. Presence/absence analyses assumed roughly uniform sequencing depth across donors, an assumption that may not hold. Immune exposure information for the cohort was limited to CMV serostatus.

The cohort consisted of some 730 healthy bone marrow donors. At the time of sampling, all cohort members were nominally healthy, though unrecorded immune exposures were likely present. The donor tested CMV seropositive, placing the donor among the 310 or so seropositive members of the cohort. Every donor gave a peripheral blood sample, and the peripheral blood mononuclear cells from that sample were used for TCR beta sequencing. Genomic DNA extraction from the blood cell samples was performed with the Qiagen DNeasy Blood Extraction Kit. Comment on this clone: Its antigen target is currently unknown. No much larger clone exists at a distance of one base, and base qualities are not known.

Receptor amplification or capture employed the immunoSEQ multiplex PCR assay. A mixture of 60 forward primers for TCR Vbeta segments and 13 reverse primers for TCR Jbeta segments was used in the multiplex PCR. A multiplex PCR assay on genomic DNA amplified the CDR3 region of rearranged TCR beta genes. The Illumina HiSeq System was used to sequence the amplified TCR beta libraries as 87-base-pair reads. The study's own analysis went as follows. In a later analysis, some 80 million unique TCR beta chains were counted across the roughly 670 repertoires, and about 9.9 million of these chains were shared by at least two donors. A nearest-neighbor algorithm error-corrected the raw reads and collapsed the reads into unique sequences, merging closely related sequences to remove PCR and sequencing errors. CDR3 sequences were aligned to IMGT reference sequences to assign V, D and J gene segments. For a sequence to be retained, at least a six-nucleotide match to both a V gene segment and a J gene segment was required. A rearrangement counted as productive if the CDR3 had no stop codons and remained in frame with V and J, and every other rearrangement counted as non-productive. CDR3 was defined by IMGT convention, running from the second conserved V-encoded cysteine to the conserved J-encoded phenylalanine. The earlier analysis of some 600 of the donors excluded sequences that lacked an unambiguous match to a single V gene segment. An earlier analysis of a few hundred of the donors called V segments functional above 56.7% productive rearrangements and segregating when the between-donor standard deviation exceeded 5%. A statistical classification framework was built to diagnose cytomegalovirus status from the catalog of TCR beta chain sequences. V and J gene assignment, in a later analysis, came from comparing TCR nucleotide sequences with IMGT/GENE-DB human TR gene sequences. A later analysis assigned CDR3 sequences and most-parsimonious VDJ recombination scenarios with the TCRdist pipeline. In a later analysis, every TCR beta chain was defined by the combination of its CDR3 amino acid sequence and its V-gene family, and reads without a unique V-gene family were dropped. A later analysis removed 550 to 650 highly shared, low-generation-probability nucleotide sequences to deal with suspected cross-contamination and a sequencing artifact. For each public chain, a later analysis derived a clonal expansion index from normalized ranks of inferred template counts within each repertoire. In a later analysis, generation probabilities were computed using a VDJ recombination model fitted to out-of-frame rearrangements, and the results were checked against IGoR. In a later analysis, hypergeometric tests were used to score TCR-TCR, TCR-HLA and TCR-CMV co-occurrence, with a repertoire-size bias correction applied to TCR pairs. A later analysis estimated false discovery rates by permuting HLA or CMV assignments 20 times. In a later analysis, co-occurring TCRs were grouped using DBSCAN, with TCRdist sequence similarity added in when clustering inside HLA-allele-positive subsets. Repertoires with fewer than 30,000 or more than 120,000 public chains, plus five repertoires with anomalous nucleotide sharing, were excluded from co-occurrence clustering. TCRdb retrieved this table from immuneACCESS and kept in-frame rearrangements only. Not all clones are present; in checked studies, unresolved V genes account for under half, and no reason is known for the remainder. The V and J calls and clone size were taken over from that table, and D and trimming were inferred from the DNA. Counted in this sample were around 90,000 clones; roughly 85% of them appeared once. The top ten constitute around 7.4% of the sample.

Trimming costs V 1 base and J 6 bases, and their ends lie 10 bases apart. Via the germline V gene, CDR1 is SQVTM and CDR2 ANQGSEA. The cysteine opens and the phenylalanine closes a CDR3 of 12 amino acids. Of all the DNA, just the CDR3 is kept, 36 bases in frame from base 1. The TCR sequence derives from a man aged 35 to 55 in good health and CMV-seropositive. The sequenced sample was PBMCs. The rearrangement combines TRBV29-1 with TRBJ2-7; 6 matching bases give a weak D call of TRBD1. The CDR3 corresponds to CSVEGTGPEQYF. The DNA sequence is as follows: TGCAGCGTTGAAGGCACAGGGCCCGAGCAGTACTTC.